This TCR beta chain was recorded in a study of shared clonotypes between healthy human individuals. The data were produced by immunoSEQ multiplex PCR, yet TCRdb's version contains in-frame clones alone and is incomplete. The table shows over 400,000 clones, with 90% to 96% occurring only once. Sample: naive CD4+ T cells sorted from blood. Subset here: CD45RA+ positively selected. The clonotype originates from a woman in her 30s in good health.

The CDR3 is CASTETSRNTIYF. For the CDR3, the DNA is TGTGCCAGTACGGAGACAAGCAGAAACACCATATATTTT. The chain couples TRBV19 to TRBJ1-3; D is uncertain. Germline V lookup: CDR1 LNHDA, CDR2 SQIVND (reference sequence). The CDR3 length is 13 residues. V lost 7 bases, J lost 5 bases, and 12 bases lay in between.